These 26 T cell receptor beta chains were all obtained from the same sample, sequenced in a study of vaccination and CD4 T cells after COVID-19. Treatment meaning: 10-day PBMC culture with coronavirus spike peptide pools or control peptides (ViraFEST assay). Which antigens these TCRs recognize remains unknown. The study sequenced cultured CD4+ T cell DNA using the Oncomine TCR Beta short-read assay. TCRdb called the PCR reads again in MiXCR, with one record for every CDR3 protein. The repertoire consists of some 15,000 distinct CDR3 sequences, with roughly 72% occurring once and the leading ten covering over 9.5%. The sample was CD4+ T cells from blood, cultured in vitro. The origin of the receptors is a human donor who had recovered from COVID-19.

In DNA form, the CDR3 reads TGTGCCACCAGCAGAGATTGGTCCAGCGGGGCCCAAGAGACCCAGTACTTC. Its translation is CATSRDWSSGAQETQYF. The V call is TRBV15, the J call TRBJ2-5, with TRBD2 identical over 7 bases. There are 17 residues in the CDR3. From germline, CDR1 is LNHNV and CDR2 YYDKDF (reference sequence). J was trimmed by 1 base and V by 0 bases; bases with no gene match: 8.

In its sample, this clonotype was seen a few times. The CDR3 spells CSGDRFGYTF. The CDR3, as DNA: TGCAGTGGGGACCGGTTCGGCTACACCTTC. This chain uses TRBV20-1 with TRBJ1-2, with D possibly matching TRBD1 (5 bases). Between the trimmed V and J ends, which lost 7 bases and 8 bases, there was a span of 11 bases. The CDR3 has 10 amino acids. From germline, CDR1 is DFQATT and CDR2 SNEGSKA (reference sequence).

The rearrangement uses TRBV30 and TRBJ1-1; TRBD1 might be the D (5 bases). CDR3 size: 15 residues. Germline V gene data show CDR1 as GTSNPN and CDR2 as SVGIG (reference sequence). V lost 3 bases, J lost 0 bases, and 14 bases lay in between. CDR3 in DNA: TGTGCCTGGAGCCGGGGGAACCCCATGAACACTGAAGCTTTCTTT. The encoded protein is CAWSRGNPMNTEAFF.

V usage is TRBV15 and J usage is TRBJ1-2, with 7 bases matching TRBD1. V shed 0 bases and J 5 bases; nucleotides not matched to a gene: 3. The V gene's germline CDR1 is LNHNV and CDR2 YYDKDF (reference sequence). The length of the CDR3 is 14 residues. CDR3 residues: CATSRDKGAYGYTF. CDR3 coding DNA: TGTGCCACCAGCAGAGATAAGGGGGCTTATGGCTACACCTTC.

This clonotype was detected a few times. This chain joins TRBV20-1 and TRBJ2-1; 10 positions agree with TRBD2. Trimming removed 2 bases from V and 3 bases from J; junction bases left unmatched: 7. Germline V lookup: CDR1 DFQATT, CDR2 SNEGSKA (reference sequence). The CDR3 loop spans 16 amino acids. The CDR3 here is CSARPGVAGGYNEQFF. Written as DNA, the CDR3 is TGCAGTGCTAGACCCGGGGTAGCGGGAGGCTACAATGAGCAGTTCTTC.

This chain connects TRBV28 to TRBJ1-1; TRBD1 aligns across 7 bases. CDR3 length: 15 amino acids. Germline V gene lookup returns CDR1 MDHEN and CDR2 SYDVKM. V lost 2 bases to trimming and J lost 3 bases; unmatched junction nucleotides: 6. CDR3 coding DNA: TGTGCCAGCAGTTTAAGCGAGGACAGGCACACTGAAGCTTTCTTT. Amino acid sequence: CASSLSEDRHTEAFF.

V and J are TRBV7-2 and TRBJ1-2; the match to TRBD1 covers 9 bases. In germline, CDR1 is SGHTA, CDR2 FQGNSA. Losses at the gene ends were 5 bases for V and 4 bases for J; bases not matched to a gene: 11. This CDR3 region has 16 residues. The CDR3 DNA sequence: TGTGCCAGCAGCCCAACCGGGACAGGGTTTACCTATGGCTACACCTTC. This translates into CASSPTGTGFTYGYTF.

This CDR3 reads CASSITGAAQPQHF. CDR3 nucleotide sequence: TGTGCCAGCAGCATAACAGGGGCAGCTCAGCCCCAGCATTTT. This sequence joins TRBV7-2 and TRBJ1-5; TRBD1 matches 7 bases. V trimming: 5 bases; J trimming: 6 bases; junction bases outside the gene matches: 7. The CDR3 has 14 amino acids. The germline gives CDR1 SGHTA, CDR2 FQGNSA.

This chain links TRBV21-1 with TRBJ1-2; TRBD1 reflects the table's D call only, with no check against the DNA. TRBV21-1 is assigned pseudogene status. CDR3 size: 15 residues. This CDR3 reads CASSGRTALPYDYTF. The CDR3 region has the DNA TGTGCCAGCAGCGGACGGACAGCCCTACCTTATGACTACACCTTC.

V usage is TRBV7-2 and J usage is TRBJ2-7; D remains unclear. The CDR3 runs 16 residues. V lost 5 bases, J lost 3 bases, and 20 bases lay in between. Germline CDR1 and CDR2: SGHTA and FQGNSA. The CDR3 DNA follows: TGTGCCAGCAGCGTCCGTAGCTCCGGTTTAGTCTACGAGCAGTACTTC. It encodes CASSVRSSGLVYEQYF.

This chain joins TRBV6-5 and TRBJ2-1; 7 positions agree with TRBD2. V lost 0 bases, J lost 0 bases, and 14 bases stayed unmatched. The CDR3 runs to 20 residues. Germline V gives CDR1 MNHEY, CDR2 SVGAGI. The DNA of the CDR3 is TGTGCCAGCAGTTACTCCTTCCCGGGGGGTCGTAAGAGCTCCTACAATGAGCAGTTCTTC. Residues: CASSYSFPGGRKSSYNEQFF.

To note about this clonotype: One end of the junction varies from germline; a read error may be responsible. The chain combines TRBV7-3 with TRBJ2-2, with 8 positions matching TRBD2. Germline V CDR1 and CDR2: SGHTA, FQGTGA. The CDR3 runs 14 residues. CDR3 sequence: CASSHSGKGGELFF. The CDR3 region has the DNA TGTGCCAGCAGCCATAGCGGGAAGGGCGGGGAACTGTTTTTT.

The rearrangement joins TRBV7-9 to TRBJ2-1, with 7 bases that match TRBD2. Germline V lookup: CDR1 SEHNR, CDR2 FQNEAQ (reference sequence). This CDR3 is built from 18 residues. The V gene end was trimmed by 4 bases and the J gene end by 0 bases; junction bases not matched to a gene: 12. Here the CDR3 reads CASSSGQLALSSYNEQFF. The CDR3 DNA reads TGTGCCAGCAGCTCAGGCCAACTAGCGCTTAGCTCCTACAATGAGCAGTTCTTC.

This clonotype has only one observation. Here the CDR3 reads CASSHRAVLSEQYF. The CDR3 DNA follows: TGTGCCAGCAGCCATAGGGCCGTGCTGAGCGAGCAGTACTTC. The chain has TRBV5-4 and TRBJ2-7; D unresolved. The V gene's germline CDR1 is SGHNT and CDR2 YYREEE (reference sequence). V lost 4 bases and J 6 bases, leaving 17 bases between the germline ends. The CDR3 is made up of 14 amino acids.

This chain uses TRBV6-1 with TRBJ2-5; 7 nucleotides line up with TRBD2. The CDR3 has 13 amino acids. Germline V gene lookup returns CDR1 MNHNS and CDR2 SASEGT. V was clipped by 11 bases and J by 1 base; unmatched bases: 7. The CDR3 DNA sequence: TGTGCCGCGGGGGACGGGACCCAAGAGACCCAGTACTTC. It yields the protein CAAGDGTQETQYF.

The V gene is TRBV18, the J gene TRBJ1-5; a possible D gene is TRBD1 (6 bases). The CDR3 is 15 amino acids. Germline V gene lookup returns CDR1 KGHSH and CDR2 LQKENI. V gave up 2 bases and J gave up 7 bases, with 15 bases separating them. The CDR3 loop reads CASSPEGVSQQPQHF. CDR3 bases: TGTGCCAGCTCACCAGAGGGGGTTTCCCAACAGCCCCAGCATTTT.

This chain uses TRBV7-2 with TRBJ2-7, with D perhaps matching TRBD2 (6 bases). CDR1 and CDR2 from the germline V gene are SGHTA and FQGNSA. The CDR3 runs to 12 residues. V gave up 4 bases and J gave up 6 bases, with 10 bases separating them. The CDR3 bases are TGTGCCAGCAGCTCACTAGCTACCGAGCAGTACTTC. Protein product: CASSSLATEQYF. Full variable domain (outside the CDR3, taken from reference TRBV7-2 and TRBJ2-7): GAGVSQSPSNKVTEKGKDVELRCDPISGHTALYWYRQSLGQGLEFLIYFQGNSAPDKSGLPSDRFSAERTGGSVSTLTIQRTQQEDSAVYLCASSSLATEQYFGPGTRLTVT.

CDR3 bases: TGTGCCAGCAGTTTAACTGGGGCGCGCAATCAGCCCCAGCATTTT. This gives the protein CASSLTGARNQPQHF. This chain uses TRBV28 with TRBJ1-5, with D possibly TRBD1 on 5 matching bases. Germline loops: CDR1 MDHEN, CDR2 SYDVKM. This CDR3 contains 15 residues. V dropped 2 bases and J dropped 2 bases, with 10 bases sitting between them.

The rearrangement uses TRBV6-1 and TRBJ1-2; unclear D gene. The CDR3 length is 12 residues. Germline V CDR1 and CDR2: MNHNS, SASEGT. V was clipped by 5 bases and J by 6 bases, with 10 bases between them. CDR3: CASSPLVHGYTF. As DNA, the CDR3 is TGTGCCAGCAGTCCCCTCGTCCATGGCTACACCTTC.

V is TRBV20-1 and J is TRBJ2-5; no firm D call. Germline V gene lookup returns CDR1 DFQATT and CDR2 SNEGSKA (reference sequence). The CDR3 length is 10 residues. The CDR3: CSKGQETQYF. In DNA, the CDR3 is TGCAGCAAAGGGCAAGAGACCCAGTACTTC.

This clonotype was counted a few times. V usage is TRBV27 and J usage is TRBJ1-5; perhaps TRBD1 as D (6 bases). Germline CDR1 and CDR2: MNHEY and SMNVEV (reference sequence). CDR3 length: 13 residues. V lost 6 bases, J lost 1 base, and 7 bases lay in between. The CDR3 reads CASRGGSNQPQHF. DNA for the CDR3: TGTGCCAGCAGAGGGGGGAGCAATCAGCCCCAGCATTTT.

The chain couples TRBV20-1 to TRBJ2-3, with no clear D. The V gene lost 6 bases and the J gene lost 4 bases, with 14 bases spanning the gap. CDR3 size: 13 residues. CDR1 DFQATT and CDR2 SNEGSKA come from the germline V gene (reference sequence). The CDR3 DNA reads TGCAGTGCCACGGCCAGCCGCTCAGATACGCAGTATTTT. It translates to CSATASRSDTQYF.

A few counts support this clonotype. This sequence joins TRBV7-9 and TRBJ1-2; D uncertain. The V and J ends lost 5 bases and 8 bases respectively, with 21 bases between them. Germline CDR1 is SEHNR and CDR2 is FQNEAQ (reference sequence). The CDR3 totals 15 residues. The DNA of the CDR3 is TGTGCCAGCAGCCCCGCCTGTGGCCCCGAGACGGGCTACACCTTC. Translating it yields CASSPACGPETGYTF.

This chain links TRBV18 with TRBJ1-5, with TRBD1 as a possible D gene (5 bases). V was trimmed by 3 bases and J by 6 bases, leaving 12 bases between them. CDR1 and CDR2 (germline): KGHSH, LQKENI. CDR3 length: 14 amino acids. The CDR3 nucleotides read TGTGCCAGCTCACCGTCGTGGGGGAGTCAGCCCCAGCATTTT. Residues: CASSPSWGSQPQHF.

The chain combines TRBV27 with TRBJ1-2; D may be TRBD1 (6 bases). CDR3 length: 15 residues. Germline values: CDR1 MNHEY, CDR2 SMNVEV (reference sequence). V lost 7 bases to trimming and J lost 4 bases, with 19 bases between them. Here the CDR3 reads CASTPWDTSPYGYTF. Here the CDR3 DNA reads TGTGCCAGCACGCCCTGGGACACTAGCCCCTATGGCTACACCTTC.

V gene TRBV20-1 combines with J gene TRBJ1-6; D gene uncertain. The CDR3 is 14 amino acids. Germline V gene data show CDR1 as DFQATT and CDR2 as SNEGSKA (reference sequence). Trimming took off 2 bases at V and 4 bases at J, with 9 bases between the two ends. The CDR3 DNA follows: TGCAGTGCTAGACGGACGGCTTATAATTCACCCCTCCACTTT. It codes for CSARRTAYNSPLHF.